This T cell receptor beta chain was identified during a study of patients and donors after allogeneic stem cell transplantation. MiXCR, run by TCRdb on the RT-PCR reads, gives a single entry per CDR3 protein. The sample includes under 200,000 distinct CDR3 sequences, roughly 22% of them seen just once. Many counts were recorded for this clonotype. Germline-derived CDR1 and CDR2 are MNHEY and SVGEGT. J was trimmed by 1 base and V by 6 bases; bases with no gene match: 7. The CDR3 contains 15 residues. Sequenced sample: blood, either unsorted or a sorted T cell fraction (not recorded which). The V call is TRBV6-2 or TRBV6-3, the J call TRBJ1-1, with TRBD1 matching over 8 bases. The source is a human donor who was either an allogeneic HSCT recipient or a stem cell or donor lymphocyte infusion donor (not recorded which). It is not recorded whose cells these are; they may come from a transplant donor. CDR3 residues: CASSLTGTGNTEAFF. The CDR3 DNA is TGTGCCAGCAGCCTCACCGGGACAGGGAACACTGAAGCTTTCTTT.